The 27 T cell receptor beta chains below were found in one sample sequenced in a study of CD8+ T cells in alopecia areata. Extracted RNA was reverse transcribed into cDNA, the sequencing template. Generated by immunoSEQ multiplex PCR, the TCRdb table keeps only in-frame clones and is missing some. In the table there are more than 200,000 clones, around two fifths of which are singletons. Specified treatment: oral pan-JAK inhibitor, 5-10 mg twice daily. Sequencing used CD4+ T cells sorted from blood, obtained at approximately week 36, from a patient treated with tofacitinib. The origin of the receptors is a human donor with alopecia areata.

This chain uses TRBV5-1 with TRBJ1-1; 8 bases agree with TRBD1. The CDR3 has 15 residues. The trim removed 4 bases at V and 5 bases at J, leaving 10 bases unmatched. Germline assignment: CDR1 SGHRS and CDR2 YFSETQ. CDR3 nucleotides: TGCGCCAGCAGCATCCGCTCCAGGGGGCATACTGAAGCTTTCTTT. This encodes CASSIRSRGHTEAFF.

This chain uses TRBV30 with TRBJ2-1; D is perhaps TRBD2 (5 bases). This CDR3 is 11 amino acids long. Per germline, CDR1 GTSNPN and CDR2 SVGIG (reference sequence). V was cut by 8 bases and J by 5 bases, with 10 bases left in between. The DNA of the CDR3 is TGTGCCCTTAGCGTAAACAATGAGCAGTTCTTC. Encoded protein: CALSVNNEQFF.

The CDR3 is CSVEILSDTQYF. The CDR3 DNA follows: TGCAGCGTTGAGATATTGTCAGATACGCAGTATTTT. The chain links TRBV29-1 to TRBJ2-3; D is unresolved. V lost 3 bases, J lost 4 bases, and 8 bases lay in between. The CDR3 has 12 residues. Per the germline V gene, CDR1 is SQVTM and CDR2 is ANQGSEA.

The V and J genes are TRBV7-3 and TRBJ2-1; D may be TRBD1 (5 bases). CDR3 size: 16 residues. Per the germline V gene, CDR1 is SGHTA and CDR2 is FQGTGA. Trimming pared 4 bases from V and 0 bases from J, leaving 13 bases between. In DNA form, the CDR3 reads TGTGCCAGCAGCTCCAAAGGGGCTGGCTCCTACAATGAGCAGTTCTTC. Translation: CASSSKGAGSYNEQFF. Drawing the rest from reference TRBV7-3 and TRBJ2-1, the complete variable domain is GAGVSQTPSNKVTEKGKYVELRCDPISGHTALYWYRQSLGQGPEFLIYFQGTGAADDSGLPNDRFFAVRPEGSVSTLKIQRTERGDSAVYLCASSSKGAGSYNEQFFGPGTRLTVL.

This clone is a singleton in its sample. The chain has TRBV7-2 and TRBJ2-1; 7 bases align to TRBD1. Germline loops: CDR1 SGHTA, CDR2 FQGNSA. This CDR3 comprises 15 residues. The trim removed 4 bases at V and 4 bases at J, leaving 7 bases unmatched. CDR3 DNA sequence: TGTGCCAGCAGCTCCGGACAGGTCTCGTACAATGAGCAGTTCTTC. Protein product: CASSSGQVSYNEQFF.

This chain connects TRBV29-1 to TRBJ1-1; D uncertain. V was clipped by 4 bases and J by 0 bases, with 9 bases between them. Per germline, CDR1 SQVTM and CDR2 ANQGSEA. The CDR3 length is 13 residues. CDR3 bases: TGCAGCGTTGCAACGGATTTGAACACTGAAGCTTTCTTT. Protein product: CSVATDLNTEAFF.

CDR3 bases: TGTGCCAGCAGACCCGGGACAAACACCGGGGAGCTGTTTTTT. It translates to CASRPGTNTGELFF. This sequence joins TRBV2 and TRBJ2-2; perhaps TRBD1 as D (6 bases). V was shortened by 6 bases and J by 2 bases, with 10 bases between the two germline ends. This CDR3 spans 14 amino acids. The germline V gene encodes CDR1 SNHLY and CDR2 FYNNEI.

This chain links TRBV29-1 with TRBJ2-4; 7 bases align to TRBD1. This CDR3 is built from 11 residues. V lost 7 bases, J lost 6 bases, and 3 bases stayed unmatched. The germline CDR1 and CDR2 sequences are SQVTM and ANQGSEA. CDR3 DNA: TGCAGCGCTCGGACAGGAAACATTCAGTACTTC. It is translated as CSARTGNIQYF.

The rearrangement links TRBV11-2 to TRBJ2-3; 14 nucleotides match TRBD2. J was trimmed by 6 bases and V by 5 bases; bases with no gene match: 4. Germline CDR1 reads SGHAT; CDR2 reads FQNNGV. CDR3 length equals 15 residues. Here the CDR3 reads CASSRTSGRLDTQYF. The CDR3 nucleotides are TGTGCCAGCAGCCGGACTAGCGGGAGGTTGGATACGCAGTATTTT.

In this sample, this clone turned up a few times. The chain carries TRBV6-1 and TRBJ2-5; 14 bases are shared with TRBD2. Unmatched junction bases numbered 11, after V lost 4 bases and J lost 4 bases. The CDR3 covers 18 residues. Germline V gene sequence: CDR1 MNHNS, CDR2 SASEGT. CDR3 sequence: CASSAPPGLAGAGETQYF. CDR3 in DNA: TGTGCCAGCAGTGCGCCCCCGGGACTAGCGGGAGCTGGAGAGACCCAGTACTTC.

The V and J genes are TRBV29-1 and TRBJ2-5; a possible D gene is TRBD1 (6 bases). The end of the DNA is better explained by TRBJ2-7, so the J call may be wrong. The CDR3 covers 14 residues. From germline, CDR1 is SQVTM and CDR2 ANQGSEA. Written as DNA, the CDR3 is TGCAGCGCCCAGACACAGGGTTTATCGGGCGAGCAGTACTTC. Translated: CSAQTQGLSGEQYF.

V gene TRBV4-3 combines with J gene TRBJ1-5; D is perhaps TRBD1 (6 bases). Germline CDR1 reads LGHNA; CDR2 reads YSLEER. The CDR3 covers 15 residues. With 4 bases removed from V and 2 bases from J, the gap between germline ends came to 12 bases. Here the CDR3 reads CASSPTQGGNQPQHF. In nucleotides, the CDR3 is TGCGCCAGCAGCCCGACACAGGGAGGCAATCAGCCCCAGCATTTT.

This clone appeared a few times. The DNA of the CDR3 is TGTGCCAGCAGGCTAGACGCTCTGAGCACCCGAGGAGATGAGCAGTTCTTC. It translates to CASRLDALSTRGDEQFF. The chain couples TRBV28 to TRBJ2-1; no firm D call. The CDR3 is 17 residues long. From germline, CDR1 is MDHEN and CDR2 SYDVKM. With 6 bases removed from V and 8 bases from J, the gap between germline ends came to 26 bases.

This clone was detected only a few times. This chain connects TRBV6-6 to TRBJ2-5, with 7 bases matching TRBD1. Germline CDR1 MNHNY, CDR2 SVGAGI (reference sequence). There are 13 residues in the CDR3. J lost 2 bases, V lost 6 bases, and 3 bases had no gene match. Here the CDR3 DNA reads TGTGCCAGCAGCCGGGGACAGCAAGAGACCCAGTACTTC. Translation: CASSRGQQETQYF.

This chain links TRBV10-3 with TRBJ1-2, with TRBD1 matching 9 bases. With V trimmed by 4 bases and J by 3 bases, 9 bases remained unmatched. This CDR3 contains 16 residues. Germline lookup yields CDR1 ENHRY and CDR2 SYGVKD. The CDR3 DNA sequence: TGTGCCATCAGTGGTCCGGGACAGGGTGCTGACTATGGCTACACCTTC. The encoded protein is CAISGPGQGADYGYTF.

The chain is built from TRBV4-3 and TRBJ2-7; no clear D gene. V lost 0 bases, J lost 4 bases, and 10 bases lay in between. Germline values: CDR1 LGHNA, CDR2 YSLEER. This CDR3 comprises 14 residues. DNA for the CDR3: TGCGCCAGCAGCCAAGATAGGCTCGCATACGAGCAGTACTTC. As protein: CASSQDRLAYEQYF.

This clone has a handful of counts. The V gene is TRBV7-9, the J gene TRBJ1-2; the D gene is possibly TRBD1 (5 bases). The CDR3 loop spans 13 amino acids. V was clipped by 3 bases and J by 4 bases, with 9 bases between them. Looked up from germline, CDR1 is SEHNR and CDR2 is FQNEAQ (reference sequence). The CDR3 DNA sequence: TGTGCCAGCAGCTTCACCGGGACCTATGGCTACACCTTC. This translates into CASSFTGTYGYTF.

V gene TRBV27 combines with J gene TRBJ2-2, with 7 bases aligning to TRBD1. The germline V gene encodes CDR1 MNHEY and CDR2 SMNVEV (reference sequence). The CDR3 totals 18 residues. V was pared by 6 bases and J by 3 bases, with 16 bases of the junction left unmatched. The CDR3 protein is CASSKRLGRGRDTGELFF. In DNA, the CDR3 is TGTGCCAGCAGCAAACGTCTGGGTAGGGGGCGCGACACCGGGGAGCTGTTTTTT.

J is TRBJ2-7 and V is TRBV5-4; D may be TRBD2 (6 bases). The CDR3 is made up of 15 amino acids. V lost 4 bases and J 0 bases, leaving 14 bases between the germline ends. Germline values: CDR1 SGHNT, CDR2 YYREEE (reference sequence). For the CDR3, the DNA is TGTGCCAGCAGCGAGGGACTGCAGAGCTCCTACGAGCAGTACTTC. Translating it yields CASSEGLQSSYEQYF.

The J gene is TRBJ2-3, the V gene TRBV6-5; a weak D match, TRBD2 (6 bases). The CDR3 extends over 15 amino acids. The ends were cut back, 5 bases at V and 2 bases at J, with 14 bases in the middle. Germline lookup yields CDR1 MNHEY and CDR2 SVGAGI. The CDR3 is CASSRQRAITDTQYF. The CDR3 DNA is TGTGCCAGCAGTCGCCAGCGGGCAATCACAGATACGCAGTATTTT.

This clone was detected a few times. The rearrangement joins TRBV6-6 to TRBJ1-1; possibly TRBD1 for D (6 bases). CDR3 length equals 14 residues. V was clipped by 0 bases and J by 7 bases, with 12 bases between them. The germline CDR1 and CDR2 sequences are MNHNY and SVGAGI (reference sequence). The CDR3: CASSYSLTGREAFF. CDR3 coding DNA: TGTGCCAGCAGTTACTCGTTGACAGGCCGTGAAGCTTTCTTT.

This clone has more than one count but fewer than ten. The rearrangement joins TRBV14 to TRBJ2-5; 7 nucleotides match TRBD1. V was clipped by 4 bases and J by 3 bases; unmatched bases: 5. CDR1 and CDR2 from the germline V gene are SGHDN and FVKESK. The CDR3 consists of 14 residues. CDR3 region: CASSRNRGKETQYF. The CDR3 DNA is TGTGCCAGCAGCCGGAACAGGGGAAAAGAGACCCAGTACTTC.

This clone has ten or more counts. The CDR3 is CASSFGTSGLSYEQYF. In nucleotides, the CDR3 is TGTGCCAGTAGTTTCGGGACTAGCGGACTCTCCTACGAGCAGTACTTC. The chain is built from TRBV19 and TRBJ2-7, with TRBD2 identical over 11 bases. The V gene's germline CDR1 is LNHDA and CDR2 SQIVND (reference sequence). This CDR3 has 16 residues. V gave up 5 bases and J gave up 0 bases; unmatched junction bases: 6.

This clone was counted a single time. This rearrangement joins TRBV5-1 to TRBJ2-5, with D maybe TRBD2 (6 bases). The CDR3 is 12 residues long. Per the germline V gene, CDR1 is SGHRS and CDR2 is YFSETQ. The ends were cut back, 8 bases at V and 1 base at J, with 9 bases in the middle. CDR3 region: CASRDFQETQYF. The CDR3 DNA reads TGCGCCAGTCGGGACTTCCAAGAGACCCAGTACTTC.

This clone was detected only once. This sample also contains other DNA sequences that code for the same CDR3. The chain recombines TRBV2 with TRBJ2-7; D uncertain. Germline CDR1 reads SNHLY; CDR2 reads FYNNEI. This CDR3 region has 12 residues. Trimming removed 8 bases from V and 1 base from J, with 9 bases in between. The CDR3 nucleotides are TGTGCCAGCGGTGGGAATTCCTACGAGCAGTACTTC. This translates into CASGGNSYEQYF.

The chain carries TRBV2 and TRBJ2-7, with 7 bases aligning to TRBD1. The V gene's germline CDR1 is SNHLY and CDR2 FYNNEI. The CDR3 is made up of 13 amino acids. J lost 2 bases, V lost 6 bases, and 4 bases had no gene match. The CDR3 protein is CASRDRAAYEQYF. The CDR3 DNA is TGTGCCAGCAGAGACAGGGCTGCCTACGAGCAGTACTTC.

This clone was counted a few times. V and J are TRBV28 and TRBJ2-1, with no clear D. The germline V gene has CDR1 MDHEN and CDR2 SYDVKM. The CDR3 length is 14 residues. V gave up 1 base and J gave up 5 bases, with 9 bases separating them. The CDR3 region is CASSLLQADNEQFF. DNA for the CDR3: TGTGCCAGCAGTTTATTGCAGGCTGACAATGAGCAGTTCTTC.